What follows describes a single T cell receptor (beta chain). A read error may be the cause here, since a much bigger clone is one base away. This CDR3 spans 13 amino acids. The germline gives CDR1 DFQATT, CDR2 SNEGSKA (reference sequence). This record belongs to a study of human T cells and chemical hapten exposure. At the level of the study: In the sensitization step, 2% DPC was placed on approximately 2 cm by approximately 2 cm of upper inner arm skin.

Via MiXCR, TCRdb re-called the RACE reads, giving one row per CDR3 protein. The sample has some 400,000 distinct CDR3 sequences, approximately 5% seen once. Time point denoted: pre-sensitization, week 0. Treatment: therapeutic diphenylcyclopropenone sensitization with weekly scalp DPC. Blood collection happened ahead of applying each patch test. This TCR was sampled from a woman aged 45-60 years with alopecia areata. Some clones in this sample may be carry-over from other donors' samples. This rearrangement joins TRBV20-1 to TRBJ2-7, with TRBD1 identical over 7 bases. Sequences were derived from whole blood, sampled in connection with sensitization to the hapten diphenylcyclopropenone (DPC). CDR3 DNA sequence: TGCGGTGCTTTTTCGGACAGGTCGATAGAGCAGTACTTC. Its protein product is CGAFSDRSIEQYF.